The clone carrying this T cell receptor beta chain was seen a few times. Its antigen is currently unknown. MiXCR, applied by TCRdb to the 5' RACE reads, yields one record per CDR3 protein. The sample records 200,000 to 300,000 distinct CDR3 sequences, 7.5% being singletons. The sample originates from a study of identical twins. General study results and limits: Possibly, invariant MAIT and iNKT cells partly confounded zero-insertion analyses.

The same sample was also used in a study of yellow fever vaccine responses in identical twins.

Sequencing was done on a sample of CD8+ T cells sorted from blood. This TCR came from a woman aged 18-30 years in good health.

The CDR3, as DNA: TGCAGTGCTAGAGGGCTGGGAAGCTATGGCTACACCTTC. This gives the protein CSARGLGSYGYTF. The genes are TRBV20-1 and TRBJ1-2; no reliable D call. The CDR3 extends over 13 amino acids. V lost 1 base, J lost 4 bases, and 10 bases lay in between. Germline V CDR1 and CDR2: DFQATT, SNEGSKA (reference sequence).